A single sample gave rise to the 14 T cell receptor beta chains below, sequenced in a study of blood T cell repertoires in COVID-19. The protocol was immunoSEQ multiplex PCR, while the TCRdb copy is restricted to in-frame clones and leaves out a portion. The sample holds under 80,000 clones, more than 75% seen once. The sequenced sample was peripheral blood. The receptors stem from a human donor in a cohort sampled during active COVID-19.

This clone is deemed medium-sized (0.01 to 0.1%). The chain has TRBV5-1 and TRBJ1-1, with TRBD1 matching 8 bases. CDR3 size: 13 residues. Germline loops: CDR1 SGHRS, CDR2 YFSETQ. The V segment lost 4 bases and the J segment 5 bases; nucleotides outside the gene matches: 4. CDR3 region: CASSTRTGTEAFF. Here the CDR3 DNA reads TGCGCCAGCAGCACACGGACAGGGACTGAAGCTTTCTTT.

CDR3 sequence: CASSPKPRDRASGNTIYF. The CDR3 DNA reads TGTGCCAGCTCACCTAAACCCCGGGACAGGGCATCTGGAAACACCATATATTTT. The chain uses TRBV18 and TRBJ1-3, with 9 bases identical to TRBD1. Looked up from germline, CDR1 is KGHSH and CDR2 is LQKENI. V lost 3 bases and J lost 1; bases outside the gene matches: 10. CDR3 length: 18 residues.

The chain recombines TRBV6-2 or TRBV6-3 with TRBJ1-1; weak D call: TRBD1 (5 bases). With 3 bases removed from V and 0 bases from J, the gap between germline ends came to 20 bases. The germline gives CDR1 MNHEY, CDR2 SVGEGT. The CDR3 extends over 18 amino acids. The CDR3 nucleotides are TGTGCCAGCAGTTATCCCGCAGGGCGGACCGGCATGAACACTGAAGCTTTCTTT. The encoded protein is CASSYPAGRTGMNTEAFF.

CDR3 protein: CASSLTGLGTEAFF. CDR3 nucleotide sequence: TGTGCCAGCAGCCTGACAGGGTTGGGCACTGAAGCTTTCTTT. This chain links TRBV4-2 with TRBJ1-1; 7 bases agree with TRBD1. Germline V gene lookup returns CDR1 LGHNA and CDR2 YNFKEQ. The V segment lost 4 bases and the J segment 4 bases; nucleotides outside the gene matches: 6. CDR3 length: 14 residues.

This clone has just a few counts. CDR3 sequence (DNA): TGTGCCAGCAGATCCCCGGGACACCTTAATCAGCCCCAGCATTTT. Translated: CASRSPGHLNQPQHF. This chain links TRBV28 with TRBJ1-5; possibly TRBD1 for D (6 bases). The V end lost 6 bases, the J end lost 4 bases, and 16 bases lay between the germline ends. Per the germline V gene, CDR1 is MDHEN and CDR2 is SYDVKM. There are 15 residues in the CDR3.

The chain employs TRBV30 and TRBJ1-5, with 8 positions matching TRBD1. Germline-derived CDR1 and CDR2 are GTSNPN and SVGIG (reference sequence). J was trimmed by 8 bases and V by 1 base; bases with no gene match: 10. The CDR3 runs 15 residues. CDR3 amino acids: CAWSAGTGRIKPQHF. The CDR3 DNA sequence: TGTGCCTGGAGTGCCGGGACAGGCAGGATCAAGCCCCAGCATTTT. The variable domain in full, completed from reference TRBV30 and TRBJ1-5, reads SQTIHQWPATLVQPVGSPLSLECTVEGTSNPNLYWYRQAAGRGLQLLFYSVGIGQISSEVPQNLSASRPQDRQFILSSKKLLLSDSGFYLCAWSAGTGRIKPQHFGDGTRLSIL.

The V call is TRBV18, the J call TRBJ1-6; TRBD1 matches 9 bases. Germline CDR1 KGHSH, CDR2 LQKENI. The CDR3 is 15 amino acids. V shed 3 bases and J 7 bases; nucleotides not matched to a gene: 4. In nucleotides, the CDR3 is TGTGCCAGCTCACCCCCGGGACAGGGAAATTCACCCCTCCACTTT. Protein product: CASSPPGQGNSPLHF.

CDR3 loop: CASSVTAGDLGGELFF. CDR3 nucleotide sequence: TGTGCCAGCAGCGTAACCGCGGGAGACTTAGGCGGGGAGCTGTTTTTT. This chain joins TRBV9 and TRBJ2-2, with 7 bases lining up with TRBD2. CDR3 size: 16 residues. V was pared by 1 base and J by 7 bases, with 10 bases of the junction left unmatched. From germline, CDR1 is SGDLS and CDR2 YYNGEE.

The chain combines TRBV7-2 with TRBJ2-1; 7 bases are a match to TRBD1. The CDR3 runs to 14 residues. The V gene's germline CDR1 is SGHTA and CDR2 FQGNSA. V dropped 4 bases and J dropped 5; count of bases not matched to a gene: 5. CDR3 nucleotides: TGTGCCAGCAGCTCCAGGGACAGTAACAATGAGCAGTTCTTC. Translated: CASSSRDSNNEQFF. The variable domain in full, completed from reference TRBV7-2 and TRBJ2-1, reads GAGVSQSPSNKVTEKGKDVELRCDPISGHTALYWYRQSLGQGLEFLIYFQGNSAPDKSGLPSDRFSAERTGGSVSTLTIQRTQQEDSAVYLCASSSRDSNNEQFFGPGTRLTVL.

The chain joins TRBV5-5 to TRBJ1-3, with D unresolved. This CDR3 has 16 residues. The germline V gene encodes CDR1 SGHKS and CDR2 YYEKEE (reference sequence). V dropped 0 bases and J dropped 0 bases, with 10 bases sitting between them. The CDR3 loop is CASSLGQVRSGNTIYF. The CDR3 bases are TGTGCCAGCAGCTTGGGCCAGGTTCGCTCTGGAAACACCATATATTTT.

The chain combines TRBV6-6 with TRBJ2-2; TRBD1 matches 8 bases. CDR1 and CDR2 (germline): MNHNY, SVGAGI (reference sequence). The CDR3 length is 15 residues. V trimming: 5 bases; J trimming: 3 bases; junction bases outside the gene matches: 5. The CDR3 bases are TGTGCCAGCAGTAGACAGGGGTTGGACACCGGGGAGCTGTTTTTT. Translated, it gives CASSRQGLDTGELFF.

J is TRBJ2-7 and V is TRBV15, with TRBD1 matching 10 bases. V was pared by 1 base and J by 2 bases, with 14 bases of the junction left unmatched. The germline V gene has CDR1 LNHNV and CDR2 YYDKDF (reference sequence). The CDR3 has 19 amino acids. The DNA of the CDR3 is TGTGCCACCAGCAGAGCAAGGCCCGAGACAGGGGGCAGGACCTACGAGCAGTACTTC. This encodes CATSRARPETGGRTYEQYF.

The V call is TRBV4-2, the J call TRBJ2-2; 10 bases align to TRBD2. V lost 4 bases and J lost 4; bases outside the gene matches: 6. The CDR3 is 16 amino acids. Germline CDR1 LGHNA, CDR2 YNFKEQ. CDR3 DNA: TGTGCCAGCAGCCCCCCAGCGGGGGGGGGCACCGGGGAGCTGTTTTTT. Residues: CASSPPAGGGTGELFF.

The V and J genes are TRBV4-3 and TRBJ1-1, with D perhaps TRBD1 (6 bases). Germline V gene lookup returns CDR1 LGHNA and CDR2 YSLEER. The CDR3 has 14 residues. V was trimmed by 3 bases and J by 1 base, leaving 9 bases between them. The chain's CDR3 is CASSHGRGNTEAFF. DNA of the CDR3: TGCGCCAGCAGCCACGGCAGGGGGAACACTGAAGCTTTCTTT.